The text below deals with one T cell receptor (beta chain). Its specificity is unknown. Unique molecular identifiers were used in preparing the TCRbeta library. TCRdb called the PCR reads again in MiXCR, with one record for every CDR3 protein. The table has approximately 350,000 distinct CDR3 sequences, about 16% seen once; the top ten hold about 41%. This specimen comes from a study of T-cell reconstitution after alpha-beta-depleted transplantation in children. Study findings and constraints: A year post-transplant, T-cell counts and diversity derived mostly from newly produced T cells. About two months after transplant, alpha-beta T cells reportedly came from several hundred expanded graft clones.

J was trimmed by 7 bases and V by 1 base; bases with no gene match: 8. The CDR3 is 17 residues long. Germline assignment: CDR1 SGHVS and CDR2 FQNEAQ. This TCR came from a male patient aged 2 to 10 who had a stem cell transplant for acute lymphoblastic leukemia, so the T cells may come from the graft donor. Sequenced material: PBMCs, mostly from graft donor cells, taken 360 days after TCRalphabeta/CD19-depleted stem cell transplant. This chain uses TRBV7-8 with TRBJ2-3; TRBD2 agrees at 13 bases. The CDR3 here is CASSLVGGLAGRNTQYF. The CDR3 bases are TGTGCCAGCAGCTTAGTAGGGGGACTAGCGGGAAGGAATACGCAGTATTTT.